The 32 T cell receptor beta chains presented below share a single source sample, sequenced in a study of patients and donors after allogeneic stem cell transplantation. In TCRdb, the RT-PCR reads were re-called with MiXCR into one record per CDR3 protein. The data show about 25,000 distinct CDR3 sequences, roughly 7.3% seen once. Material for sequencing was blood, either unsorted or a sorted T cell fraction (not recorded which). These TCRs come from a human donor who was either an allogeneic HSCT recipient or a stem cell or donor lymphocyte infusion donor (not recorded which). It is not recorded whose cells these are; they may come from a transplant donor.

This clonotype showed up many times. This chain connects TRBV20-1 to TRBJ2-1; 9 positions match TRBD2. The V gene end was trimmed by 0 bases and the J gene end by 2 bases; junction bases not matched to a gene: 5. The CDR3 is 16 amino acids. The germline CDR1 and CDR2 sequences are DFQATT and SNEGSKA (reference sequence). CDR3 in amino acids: CSARDSGRGAYNEQFF. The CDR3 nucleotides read TGCAGTGCTAGAGATAGCGGGAGAGGGGCCTACAATGAGCAGTTCTTC.

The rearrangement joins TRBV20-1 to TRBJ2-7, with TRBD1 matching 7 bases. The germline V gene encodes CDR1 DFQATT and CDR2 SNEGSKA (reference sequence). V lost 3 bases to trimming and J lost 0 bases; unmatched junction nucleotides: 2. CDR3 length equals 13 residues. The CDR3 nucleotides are TGCAGTGCTAGGGGACAGACCTCCTACGAGCAGTACTTC. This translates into CSARGQTSYEQYF.

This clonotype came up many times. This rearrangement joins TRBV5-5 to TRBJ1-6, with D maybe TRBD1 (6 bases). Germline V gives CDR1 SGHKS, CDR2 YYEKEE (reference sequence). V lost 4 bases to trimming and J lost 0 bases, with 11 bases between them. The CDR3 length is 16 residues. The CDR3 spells CASSKGQSSYNSPLHF. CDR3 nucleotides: TGTGCCAGCAGCAAAGGACAGAGCTCCTATAATTCACCCCTCCACTTT.

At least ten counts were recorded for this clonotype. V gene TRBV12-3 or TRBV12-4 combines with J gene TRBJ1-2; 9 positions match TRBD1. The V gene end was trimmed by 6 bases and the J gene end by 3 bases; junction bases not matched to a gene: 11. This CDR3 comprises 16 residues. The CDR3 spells CASRTGTGHRYYGYTF. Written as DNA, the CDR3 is TGTGCCAGCAGGACCGGGACAGGGCATCGATACTATGGCTACACCTTC.

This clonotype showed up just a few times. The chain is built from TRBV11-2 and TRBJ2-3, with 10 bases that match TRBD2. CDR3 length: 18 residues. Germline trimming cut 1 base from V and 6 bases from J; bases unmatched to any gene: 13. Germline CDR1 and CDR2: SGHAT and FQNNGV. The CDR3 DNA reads TGTGCCAGCAGCTTAGGCCATCTGGGGGTTAGCGGGGGGGATACGCAGTATTTT. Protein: CASSLGHLGVSGGDTQYF.

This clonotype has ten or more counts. The CDR3 sequence is CATSSRVLVADTQYF. For the CDR3, the DNA is TGTGCCACCAGCAGTAGGGTCTTAGTGGCAGATACGCAGTATTTT. The V and J genes are TRBV15 and TRBJ2-3; D is uncertain. Trimming removed 3 bases at V and 4 bases at J, with 14 bases between. This CDR3 has 15 residues. CDR1 and CDR2 from the germline V gene are LNHNV and YYDKDF (reference sequence).

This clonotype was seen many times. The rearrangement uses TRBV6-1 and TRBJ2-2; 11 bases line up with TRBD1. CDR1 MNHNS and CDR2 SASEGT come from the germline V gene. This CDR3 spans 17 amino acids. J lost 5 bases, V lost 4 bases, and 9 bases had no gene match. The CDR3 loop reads CASSAKGTGGRTGELFF. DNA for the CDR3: TGTGCCAGCAGTGCTAAGGGGACAGGGGGAAGGACCGGGGAGCTGTTTTTT.

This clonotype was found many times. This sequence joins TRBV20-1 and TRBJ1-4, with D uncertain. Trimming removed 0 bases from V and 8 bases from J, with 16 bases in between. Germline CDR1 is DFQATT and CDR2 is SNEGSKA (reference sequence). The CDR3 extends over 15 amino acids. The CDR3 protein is CSARDPGRSGEKLFF. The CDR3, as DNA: TGCAGTGCTAGAGATCCCGGTCGGTCTGGGGAAAAACTGTTTTTT.

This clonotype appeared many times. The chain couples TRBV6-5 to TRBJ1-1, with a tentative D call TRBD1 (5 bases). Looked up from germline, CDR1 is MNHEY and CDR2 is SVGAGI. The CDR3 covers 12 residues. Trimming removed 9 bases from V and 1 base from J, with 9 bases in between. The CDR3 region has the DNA TGTGCCAGTCAAACAGGGAACACTGAAGCTTTCTTT. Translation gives CASQTGNTEAFF.

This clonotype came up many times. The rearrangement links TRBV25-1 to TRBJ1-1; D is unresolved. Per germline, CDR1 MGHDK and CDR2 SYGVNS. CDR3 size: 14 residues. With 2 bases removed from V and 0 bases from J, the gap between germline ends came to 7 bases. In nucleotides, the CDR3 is TGTGCCAGCAGTGAAGAGGGTCTGAACACTGAAGCTTTCTTT. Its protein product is CASSEEGLNTEAFF.

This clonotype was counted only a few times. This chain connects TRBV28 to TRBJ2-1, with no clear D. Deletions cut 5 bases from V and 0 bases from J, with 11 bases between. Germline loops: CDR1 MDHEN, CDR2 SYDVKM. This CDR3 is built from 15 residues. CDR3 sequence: CASSRTWSSYNEQFF. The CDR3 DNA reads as TGTGCCAGCAGTCGTACATGGAGCTCCTACAATGAGCAGTTCTTC.

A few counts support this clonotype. The CDR3 nucleotides are TGTGCCAGCTCACCGCCCGGACTAGCGGCCTTTACAGATACGCAGTATTTT. It specifies CASSPPGLAAFTDTQYF. The genes are TRBV18 and TRBJ2-3, with TRBD2 identical over 10 bases. The CDR3 runs 17 residues. CDR1 is KGHSH, CDR2 LQKENI, per germline. Trimming at V came to 3 bases and at J to 3 bases, leaving 9 bases not matched to a gene. Variable domain in full (rest from reference TRBV18 and TRBJ2-3): NAGVMQNPRHLVRRRGQEARLRCSPMKGHSHVYWYRQLPEEGLKFMVYLQKENIIDESGMPKERFSAEFPKEGPSILRIQQVVRGDSAAYFCASSPPGLAAFTDTQYFGPGTRLTVL.

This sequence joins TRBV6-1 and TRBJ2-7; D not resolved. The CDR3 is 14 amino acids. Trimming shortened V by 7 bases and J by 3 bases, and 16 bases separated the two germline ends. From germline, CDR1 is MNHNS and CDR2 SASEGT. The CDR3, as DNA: TGTGCCAGCACCTCGAGGCTTGAAGGCTACGAGCAGTACTTC. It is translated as CASTSRLEGYEQYF.

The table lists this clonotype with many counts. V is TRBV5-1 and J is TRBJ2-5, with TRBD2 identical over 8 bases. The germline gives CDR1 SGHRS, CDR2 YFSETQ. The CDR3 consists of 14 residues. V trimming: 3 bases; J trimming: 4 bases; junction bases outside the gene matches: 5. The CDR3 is CASSSQSGGETQYF. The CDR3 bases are TGCGCCAGCAGCTCTCAGAGCGGGGGAGAGACCCAGTACTTC.

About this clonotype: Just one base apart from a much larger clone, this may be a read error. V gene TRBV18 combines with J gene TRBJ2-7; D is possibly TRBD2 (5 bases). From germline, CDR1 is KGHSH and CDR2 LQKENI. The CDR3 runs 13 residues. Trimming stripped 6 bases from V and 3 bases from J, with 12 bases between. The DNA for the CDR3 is TGTGCCAGCTCGAGGAGGATCTTCTACGAGCAGTACTTC. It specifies CASSRRIFYEQYF. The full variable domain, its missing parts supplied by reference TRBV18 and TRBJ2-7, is NAGVMQNPRHLVRRRGQEARLRCSPMKGHSHVYWYRQLPEEGLKFMVYLQKENIIDESGMPKERFSAEFPKEGPSILRIQQVVRGDSAAYFCASSRRIFYEQYFGPGTRLTVT.

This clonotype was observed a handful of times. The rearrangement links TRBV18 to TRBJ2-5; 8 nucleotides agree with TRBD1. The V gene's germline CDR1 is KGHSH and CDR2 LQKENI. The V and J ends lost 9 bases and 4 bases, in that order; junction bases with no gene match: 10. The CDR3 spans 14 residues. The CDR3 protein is CARETGVSRETQYF. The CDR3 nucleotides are TGTGCCAGGGAGACAGGGGTTAGCCGAGAGACCCAGTACTTC.

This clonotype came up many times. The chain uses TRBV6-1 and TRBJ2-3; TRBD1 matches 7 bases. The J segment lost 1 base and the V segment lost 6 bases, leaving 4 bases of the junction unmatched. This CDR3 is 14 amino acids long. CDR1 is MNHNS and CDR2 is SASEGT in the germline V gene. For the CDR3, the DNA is TGTGCCAGCAGGGGCGGACAGGGCACAGATACGCAGTATTTT. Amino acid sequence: CASRGGQGTDTQYF.

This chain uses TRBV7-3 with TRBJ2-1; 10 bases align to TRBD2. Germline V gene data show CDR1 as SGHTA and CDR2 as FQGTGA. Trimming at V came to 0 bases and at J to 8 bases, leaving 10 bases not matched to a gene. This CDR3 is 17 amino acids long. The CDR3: CASSLTTASGREDEQFF. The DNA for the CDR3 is TGTGCCAGCAGCTTAACGACAGCTAGCGGGAGAGAGGATGAGCAGTTCTTC.

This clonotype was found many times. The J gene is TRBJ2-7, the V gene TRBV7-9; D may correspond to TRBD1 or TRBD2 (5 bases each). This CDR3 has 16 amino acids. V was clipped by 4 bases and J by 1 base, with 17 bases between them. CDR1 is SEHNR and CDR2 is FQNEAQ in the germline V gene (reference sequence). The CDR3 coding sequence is TGTGCCAGCAGCTCCCGAAGGGGACGGAATTCCTACGAGCAGTACTTC. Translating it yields CASSSRRGRNSYEQYF.

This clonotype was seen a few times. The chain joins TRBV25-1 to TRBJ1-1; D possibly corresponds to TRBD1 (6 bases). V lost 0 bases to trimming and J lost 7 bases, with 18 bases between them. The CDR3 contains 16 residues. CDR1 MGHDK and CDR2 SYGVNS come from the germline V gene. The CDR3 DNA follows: TGTGCCAGCAGTGAATATGATCGGCCAGGGGCGATTGAAGCTTTCTTT. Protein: CASSEYDRPGAIEAFF.

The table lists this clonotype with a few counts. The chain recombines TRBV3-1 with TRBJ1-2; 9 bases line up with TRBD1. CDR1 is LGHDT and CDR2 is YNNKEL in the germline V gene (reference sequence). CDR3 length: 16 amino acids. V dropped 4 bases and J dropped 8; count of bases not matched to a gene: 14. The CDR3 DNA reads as TGTGCCAGCAGCCCCTGGGGCCTGGGACAGGGCGAGGGCTACACCTTC. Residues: CASSPWGLGQGEGYTF.

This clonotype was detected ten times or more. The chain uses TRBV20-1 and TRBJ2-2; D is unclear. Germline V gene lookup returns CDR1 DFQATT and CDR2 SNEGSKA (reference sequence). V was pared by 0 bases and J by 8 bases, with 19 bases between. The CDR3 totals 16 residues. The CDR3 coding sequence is TGCAGTGCTAGAGATCGCGTTTCAGCGTATAAGGGGGAGCTGTTTTTT. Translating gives CSARDRVSAYKGELFF.

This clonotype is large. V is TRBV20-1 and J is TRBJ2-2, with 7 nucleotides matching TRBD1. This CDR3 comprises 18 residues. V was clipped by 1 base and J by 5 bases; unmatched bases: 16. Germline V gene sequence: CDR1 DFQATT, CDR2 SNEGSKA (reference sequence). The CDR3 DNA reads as TGCAGTGCTAGAGTTTTGCCGCAGACAGGGAGTCCAACCGGGGAGCTGTTTTTT. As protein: CSARVLPQTGSPTGELFF.

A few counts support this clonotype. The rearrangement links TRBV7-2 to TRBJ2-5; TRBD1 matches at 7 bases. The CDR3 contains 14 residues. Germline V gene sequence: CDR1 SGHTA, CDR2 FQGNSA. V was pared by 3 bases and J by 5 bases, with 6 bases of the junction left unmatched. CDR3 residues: CASSFNRGKETQYF. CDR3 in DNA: TGTGCCAGCAGCTTTAACAGGGGCAAGGAGACCCAGTACTTC.

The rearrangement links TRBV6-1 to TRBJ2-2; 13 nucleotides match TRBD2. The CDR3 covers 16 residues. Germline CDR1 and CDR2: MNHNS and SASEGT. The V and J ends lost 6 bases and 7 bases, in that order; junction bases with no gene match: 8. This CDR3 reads CASSLGLAGWVGELFF. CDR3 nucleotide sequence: TGTGCCAGCAGCCTGGGACTAGCGGGATGGGTCGGGGAGCTGTTTTTT.

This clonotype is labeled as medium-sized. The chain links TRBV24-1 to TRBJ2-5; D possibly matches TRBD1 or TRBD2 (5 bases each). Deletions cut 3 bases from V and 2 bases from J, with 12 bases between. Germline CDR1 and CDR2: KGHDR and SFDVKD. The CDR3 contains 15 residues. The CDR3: CATSDRDGNQETQYF. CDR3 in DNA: TGTGCCACCAGTGATCGGGACGGGAATCAAGAGACCCAGTACTTC.

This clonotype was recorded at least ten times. The CDR3 region is CASSQDPTSGSRAKNIQYF. The CDR3 DNA follows: TGTGCCAGCAGCCAAGACCCGACTAGCGGGAGTCGGGCCAAAAACATTCAGTACTTC. The chain carries TRBV4-2 and TRBJ2-4, with 12 bases that match TRBD2. Germline CDR1 and CDR2: LGHNA and YNFKEQ. This CDR3 has 19 amino acids. J lost 1 base, V lost 0 bases, and 7 bases had no gene match.

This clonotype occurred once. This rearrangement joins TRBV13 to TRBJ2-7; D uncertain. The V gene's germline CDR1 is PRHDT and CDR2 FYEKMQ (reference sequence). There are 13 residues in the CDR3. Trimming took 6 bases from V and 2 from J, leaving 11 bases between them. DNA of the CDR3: TGTGCCAGCAGTGCGGAAAAAGCCTACGAGCAGTACTTC. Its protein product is CASSAEKAYEQYF.

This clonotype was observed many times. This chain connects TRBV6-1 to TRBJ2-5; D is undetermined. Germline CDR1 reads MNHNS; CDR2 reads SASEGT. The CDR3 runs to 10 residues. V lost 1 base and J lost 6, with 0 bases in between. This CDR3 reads CASSEETQYF. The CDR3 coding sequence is TGTGCCAGCAGTGAAGAGACCCAGTACTTC.

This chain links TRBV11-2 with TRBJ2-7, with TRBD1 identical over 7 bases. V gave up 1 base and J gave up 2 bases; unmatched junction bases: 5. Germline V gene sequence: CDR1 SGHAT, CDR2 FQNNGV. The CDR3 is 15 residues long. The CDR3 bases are TGTGCCAGCAGCTTAGTCTCGACAGGGCCCTACGAGCAGTACTTC. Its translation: CASSLVSTGPYEQYF.

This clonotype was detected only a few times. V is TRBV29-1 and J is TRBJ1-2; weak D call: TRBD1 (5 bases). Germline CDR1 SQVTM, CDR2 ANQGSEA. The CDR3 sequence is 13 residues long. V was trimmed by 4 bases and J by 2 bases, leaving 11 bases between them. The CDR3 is CSVAPAGNYGYTF. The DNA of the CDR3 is TGCAGCGTTGCGCCGGCAGGGAACTATGGCTACACCTTC.

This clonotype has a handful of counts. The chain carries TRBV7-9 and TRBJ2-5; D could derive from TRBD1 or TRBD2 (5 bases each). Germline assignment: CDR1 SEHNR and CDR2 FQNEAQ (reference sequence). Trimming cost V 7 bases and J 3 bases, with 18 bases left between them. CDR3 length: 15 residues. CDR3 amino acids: CASTSPSGTKETQYF. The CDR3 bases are TGTGCCAGCACCTCCCCCTCCGGGACCAAAGAGACCCAGTACTTC.